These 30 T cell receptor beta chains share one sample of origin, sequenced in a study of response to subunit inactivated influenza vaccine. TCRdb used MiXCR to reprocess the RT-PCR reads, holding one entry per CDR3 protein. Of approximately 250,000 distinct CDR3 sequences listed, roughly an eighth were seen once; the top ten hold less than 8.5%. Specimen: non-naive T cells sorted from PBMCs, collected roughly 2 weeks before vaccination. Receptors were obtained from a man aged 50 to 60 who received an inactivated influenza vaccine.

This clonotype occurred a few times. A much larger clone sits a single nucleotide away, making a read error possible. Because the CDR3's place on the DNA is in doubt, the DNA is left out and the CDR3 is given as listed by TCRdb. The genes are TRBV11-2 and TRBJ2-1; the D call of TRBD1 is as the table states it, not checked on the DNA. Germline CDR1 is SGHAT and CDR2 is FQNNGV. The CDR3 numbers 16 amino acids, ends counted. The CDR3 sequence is CASSLNFGPGDYEQFF.

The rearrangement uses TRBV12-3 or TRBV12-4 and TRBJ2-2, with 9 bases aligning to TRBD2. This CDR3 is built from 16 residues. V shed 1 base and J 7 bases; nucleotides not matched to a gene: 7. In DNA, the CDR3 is TGTGCCAGCAGTTTAGATGGCGGGGGGGCACTCGGGGAGCTGTTTTTT. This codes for CASSLDGGGALGELFF.

The chain's CDR3 is CAWSVTGRGTGELFF. CDR3 sequence (DNA): TGTGCCTGGAGTGTAACAGGGAGGGGAACCGGGGAGCTGTTTTTT. V gene TRBV30 combines with J gene TRBJ2-2; possibly TRBD2 for D (7 bases). V was clipped by 0 bases and J by 5 bases, with 13 bases between them. The CDR3 length is 15 residues. Germline assignment: CDR1 GTSNPN and CDR2 SVGIG (reference sequence).

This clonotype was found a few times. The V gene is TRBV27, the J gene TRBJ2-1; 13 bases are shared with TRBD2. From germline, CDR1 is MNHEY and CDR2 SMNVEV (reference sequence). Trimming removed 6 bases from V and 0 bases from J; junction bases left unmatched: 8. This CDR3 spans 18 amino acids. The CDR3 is CASSPGLAGWSSYNEQFF. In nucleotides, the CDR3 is TGTGCCAGCAGCCCGGGACTAGCGGGGTGGAGCTCCTACAATGAGCAGTTCTTC.

The DNA of the CDR3 is TGTGCCAGCAGCTTCTTCGGCATGAACACTGAAGCTTTCTTT. Translating gives CASSFFGMNTEAFF. J is TRBJ1-1 and V is TRBV7-2; D unclear. The V gene lost 3 bases and the J gene lost 0 bases, with 8 bases spanning the gap. Germline loops: CDR1 SGHTA, CDR2 FQGNSA. CDR3 length equals 14 residues.

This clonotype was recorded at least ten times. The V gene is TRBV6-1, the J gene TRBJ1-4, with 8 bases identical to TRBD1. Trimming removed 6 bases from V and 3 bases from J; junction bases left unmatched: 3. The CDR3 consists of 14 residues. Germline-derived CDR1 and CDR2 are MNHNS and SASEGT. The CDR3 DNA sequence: TGTGCCAGCAGATTGACAGGGGCTAATGAAAAACTGTTTTTT. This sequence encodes CASRLTGANEKLFF.

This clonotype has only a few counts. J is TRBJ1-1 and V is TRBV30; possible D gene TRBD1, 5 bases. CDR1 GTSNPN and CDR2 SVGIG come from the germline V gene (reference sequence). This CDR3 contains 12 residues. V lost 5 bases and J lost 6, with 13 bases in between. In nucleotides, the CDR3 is TGTGCCTGGGGGAGGGCGGGGGCTGAAGCTTTCTTT. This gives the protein CAWGRAGAEAFF.

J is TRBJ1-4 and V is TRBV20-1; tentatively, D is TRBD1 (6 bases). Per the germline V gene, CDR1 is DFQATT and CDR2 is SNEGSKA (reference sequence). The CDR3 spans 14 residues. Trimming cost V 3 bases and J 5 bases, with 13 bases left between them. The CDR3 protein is CSASGGALNEKLFF. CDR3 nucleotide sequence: TGCAGTGCTAGCGGGGGGGCCCTAAATGAAAAACTGTTTTTT.

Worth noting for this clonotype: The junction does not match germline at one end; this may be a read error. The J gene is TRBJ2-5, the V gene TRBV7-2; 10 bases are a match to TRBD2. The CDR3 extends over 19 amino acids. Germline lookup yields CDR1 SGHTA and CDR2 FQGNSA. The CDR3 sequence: CAISLAPSGGRGEQETQYF. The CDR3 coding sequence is TGTGCCATCAGCTTAGCCCCTAGCGGGGGAAGGGGAGAACAAGAGACCCAGTACTTC.

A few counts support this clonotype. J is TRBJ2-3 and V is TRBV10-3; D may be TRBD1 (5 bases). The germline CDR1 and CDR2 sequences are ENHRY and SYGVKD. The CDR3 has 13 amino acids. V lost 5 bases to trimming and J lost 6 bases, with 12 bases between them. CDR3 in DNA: TGTGCCATCAGTTTACAGGTTGCTGATACGCAGTATTTT. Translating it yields CAISLQVADTQYF.

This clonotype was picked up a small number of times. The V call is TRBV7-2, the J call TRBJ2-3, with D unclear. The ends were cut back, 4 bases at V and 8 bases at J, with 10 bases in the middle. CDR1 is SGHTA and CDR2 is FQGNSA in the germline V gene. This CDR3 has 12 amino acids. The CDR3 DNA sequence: TGTGCCAGCAGCTCAGATGTGGGTACGCAGTATTTT. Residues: CASSSDVGTQYF.

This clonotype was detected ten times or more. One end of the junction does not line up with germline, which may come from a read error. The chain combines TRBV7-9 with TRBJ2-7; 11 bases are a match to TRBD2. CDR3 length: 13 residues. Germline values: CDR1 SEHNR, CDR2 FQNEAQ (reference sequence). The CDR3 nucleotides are TGCGCCAGCAGCTTAGCGGGAGGGTACGAGCAGTACTTC. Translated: CASSLAGGYEQYF.

CDR3 protein: CASSDTGGGNQPQHF. For the CDR3, the DNA is TGTGCCAGTAGCGATACAGGGGGTGGCAATCAGCCCCAGCATTTT. The chain links TRBV3-1 to TRBJ1-5; 8 positions match TRBD1. This CDR3 contains 15 residues. The germline V gene has CDR1 LGHDT and CDR2 YNNKEL (reference sequence). V dropped 9 bases and J dropped 2; count of bases not matched to a gene: 9.

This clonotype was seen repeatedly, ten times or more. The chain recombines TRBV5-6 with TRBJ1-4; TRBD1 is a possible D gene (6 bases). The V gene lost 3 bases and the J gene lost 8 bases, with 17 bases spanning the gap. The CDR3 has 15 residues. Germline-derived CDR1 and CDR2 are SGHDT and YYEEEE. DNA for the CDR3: TGTGCCAGCAGCTATTCGACAGGACCAAGGGAAAAACTGTTTTTT. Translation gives CASSYSTGPREKLFF.

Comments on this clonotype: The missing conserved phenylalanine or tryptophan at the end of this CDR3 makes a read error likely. The CDR3 nucleotides are TGTGCCAGCAGATACAGGTCTAACTATGGCTACACCGTC. Its translation is CASRYRSNYGYTV. The chain employs TRBV27 and TRBJ1-2; maybe TRBD1 (5 bases). The CDR3 is 13 amino acids. Germline V gives CDR1 MNHEY, CDR2 SMNVEV (reference sequence). V was shortened by 6 bases and J by 0 bases, with 8 bases between the two germline ends.

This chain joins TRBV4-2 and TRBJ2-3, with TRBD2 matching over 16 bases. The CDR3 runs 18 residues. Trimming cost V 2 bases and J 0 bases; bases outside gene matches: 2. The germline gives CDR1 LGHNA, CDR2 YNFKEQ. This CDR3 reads CASSQWGLAGGSTDTQYF. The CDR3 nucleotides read TGTGCCAGCAGCCAATGGGGACTAGCGGGGGGGAGCACAGATACGCAGTATTTT.

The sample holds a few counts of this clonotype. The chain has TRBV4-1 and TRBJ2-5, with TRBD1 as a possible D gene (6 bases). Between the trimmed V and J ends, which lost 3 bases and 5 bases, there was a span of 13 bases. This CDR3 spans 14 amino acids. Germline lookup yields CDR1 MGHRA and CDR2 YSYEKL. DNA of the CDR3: TGCGCCAGCAGCCAGTACAGGGTTATGGAGACCCAGTACTTC. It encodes CASSQYRVMETQYF.

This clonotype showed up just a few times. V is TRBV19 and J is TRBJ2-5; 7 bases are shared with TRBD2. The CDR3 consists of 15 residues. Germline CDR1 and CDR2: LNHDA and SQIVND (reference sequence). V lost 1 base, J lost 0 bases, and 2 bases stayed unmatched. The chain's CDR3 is CASSIGGTNQETQYF. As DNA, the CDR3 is TGTGCCAGTAGTATAGGCGGGACTAACCAAGAGACCCAGTACTTC.

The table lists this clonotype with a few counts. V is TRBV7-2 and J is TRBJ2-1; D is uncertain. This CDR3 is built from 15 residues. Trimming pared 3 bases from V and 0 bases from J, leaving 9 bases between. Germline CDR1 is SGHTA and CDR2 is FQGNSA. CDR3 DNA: TGTGCCAGCAGCTTCACGGCGGACTCCTACAATGAGCAGTTCTTC. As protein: CASSFTADSYNEQFF.

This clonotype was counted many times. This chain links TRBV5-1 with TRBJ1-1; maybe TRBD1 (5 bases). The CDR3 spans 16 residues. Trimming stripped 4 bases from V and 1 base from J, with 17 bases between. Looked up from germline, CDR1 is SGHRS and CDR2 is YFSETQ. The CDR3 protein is CASSGGTAPGNTEAFF. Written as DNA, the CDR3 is TGCGCCAGCAGCGGCGGGACGGCGCCAGGGAACACTGAAGCTTTCTTT.

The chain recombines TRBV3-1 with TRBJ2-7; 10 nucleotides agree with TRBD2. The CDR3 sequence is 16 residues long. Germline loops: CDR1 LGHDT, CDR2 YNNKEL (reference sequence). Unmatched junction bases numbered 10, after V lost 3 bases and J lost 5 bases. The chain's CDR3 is CASSQGASGGRHEQYF. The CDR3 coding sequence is TGTGCCAGCAGCCAGGGGGCTAGCGGGGGTCGACACGAGCAGTACTTC.

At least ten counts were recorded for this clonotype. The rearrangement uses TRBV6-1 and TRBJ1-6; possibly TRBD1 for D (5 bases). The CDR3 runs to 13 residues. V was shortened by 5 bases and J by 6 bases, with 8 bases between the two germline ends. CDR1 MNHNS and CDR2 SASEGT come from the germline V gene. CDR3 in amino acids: CASSRDGNSPLHF. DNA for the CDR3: TGTGCCAGCAGTCGGGACGGTAATTCACCCCTCCACTTT.

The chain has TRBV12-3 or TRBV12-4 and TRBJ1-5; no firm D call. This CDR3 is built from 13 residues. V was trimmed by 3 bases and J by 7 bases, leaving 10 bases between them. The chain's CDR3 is CASSLEGIQPQHF. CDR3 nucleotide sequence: TGTGCCAGCAGTTTGGAGGGTATACAGCCCCAGCATTTT.

The chain's CDR3 is CASSGGGFWNEKLFF. In DNA form, the CDR3 reads TGTGCCAGCAGTGGGGGAGGTTTTTGGAATGAAAAACTGTTTTTT. The chain carries TRBV28 and TRBJ1-4; perhaps TRBD1 as D (5 bases). Trimming stripped 5 bases from V and 5 bases from J, with 15 bases between. CDR3 length equals 15 residues. Germline-derived CDR1 and CDR2 are MDHEN and SYDVKM.

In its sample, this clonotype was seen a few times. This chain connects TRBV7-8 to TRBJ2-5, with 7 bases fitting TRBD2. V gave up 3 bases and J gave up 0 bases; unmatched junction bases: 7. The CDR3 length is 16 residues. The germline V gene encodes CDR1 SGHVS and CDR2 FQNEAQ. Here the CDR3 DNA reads TGTGCCAGCAGCTTGGTGACCGGGACTAACCAAGAGACCCAGTACTTC. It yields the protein CASSLVTGTNQETQYF.

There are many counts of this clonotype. The chain's CDR3 is CASRQRLAPYNEQFF. The CDR3 DNA sequence: TGTGCCAGCAGACAAAGACTAGCGCCTTACAATGAGCAGTTCTTC. The chain uses TRBV4-2 and TRBJ2-1; 8 bases fit TRBD2. Germline CDR1 LGHNA, CDR2 YNFKEQ. The length of the CDR3 is 15 residues. With V trimmed by 6 bases and J by 4 bases, 8 bases remained unmatched.

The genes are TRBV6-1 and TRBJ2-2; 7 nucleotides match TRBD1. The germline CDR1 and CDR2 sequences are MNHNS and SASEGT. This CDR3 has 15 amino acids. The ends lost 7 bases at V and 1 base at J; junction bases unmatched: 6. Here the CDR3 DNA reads TGTGCCAGCAACCTACAGGGGAGGAACACCGGGGAGCTGTTTTTT. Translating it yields CASNLQGRNTGELFF.

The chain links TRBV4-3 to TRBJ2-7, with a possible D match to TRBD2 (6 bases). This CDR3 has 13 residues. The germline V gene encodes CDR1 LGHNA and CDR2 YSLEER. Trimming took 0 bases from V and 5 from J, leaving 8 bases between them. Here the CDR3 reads CASSQEGGNEQYF. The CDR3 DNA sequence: TGCGCCAGCAGCCAAGAAGGCGGGAACGAGCAGTACTTC.

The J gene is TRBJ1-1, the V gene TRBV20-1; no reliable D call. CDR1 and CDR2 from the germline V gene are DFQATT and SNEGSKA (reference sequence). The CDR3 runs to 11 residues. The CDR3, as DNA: TGCAGGACGGGCATGAACACTGAAGCTTTCTTT. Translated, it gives CRTGMNTEAFF.

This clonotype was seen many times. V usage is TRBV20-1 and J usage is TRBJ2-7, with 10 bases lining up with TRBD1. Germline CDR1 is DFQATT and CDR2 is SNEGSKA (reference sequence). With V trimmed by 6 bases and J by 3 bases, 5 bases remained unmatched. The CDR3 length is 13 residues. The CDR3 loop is CSAHGTGVYEQYF. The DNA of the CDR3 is TGCAGTGCGCACGGGACAGGGGTCTACGAGCAGTACTTC.